This T cell receptor beta chain was sequenced in a study of shared clonotypes between healthy human individuals. Study background: Three plates were used per donor for CD4 naive, three for CD4 memory, two for CD8 naive and one for CD8 memory.

CD45RO-negative CD8 cells positively selected for CCR7 made up the naive population, which excluded terminally differentiated effector memory CD45RA+ cells. The genomic DNA of each subset was split evenly across several immunoSEQ plates. As handled by the study authors: Quality scores were absent from the junction-only immunoSEQ sequences, so filtering differed. Generated by immunoSEQ multiplex PCR, the TCRdb table keeps only in-frame clones and is missing some. Clone size and V and J calls were adopted from that table, with D and trimming inferred from the DNA. The data contain around 610,000 clones, roughly 96% of them singletons. Looked up from germline, CDR1 is SGHTS and CDR2 is YDEGEE. Between the trimmed V and J ends, which lost 3 bases and 2 bases, there was a span of 8 bases. CDR3 size: 13 residues.

The sequencing sample was made of naive CD8+ T cells sorted from blood. The gene calls are TRBV5-8 and TRBJ1-2; D unclear. This receptor was identified in a woman aged 25 to 39 in good health. As DNA, the CDR3 is TGTGCCAGCAGCTCGACCCTGAACTATGGCTACACCTTC. Its translation: CASSSTLNYGYTF.